Listed below are T cell receptor beta chains from one sample, sequenced in a study of blood T cell repertoires in COVID-19. Sequenced by immunoSEQ multiplex PCR; TCRdb stores in-frame clones only, minus some. The top ten hold 1.5% to 2% of the sample, which has some 140,000 clones, 78% seen once. The sequenced material came from peripheral blood. All receptors derive from an elderly man with acute or convalescent COVID-19. CDR3s include the opening cysteine and the closing phenylalanine or tryptophan. The D gene is left open where the match is weak. Not all rows give a size; the values are once, few, many and, for expanded clones, a class.

j_call,clone_size,d_call,v_call,cdr3_nt,cdr3_aa
TRBJ1-1,few,-,TRBV6-5,TGTGCCAGCAGTCGGTTGAACACTGAAGCTTTCTTT,CASSRLNTEAFF
TRBJ2-2,-,-,TRBV6-1,TGTGCCAGCAGTGAATGGATGGAGTACTCCGGGGAGCTGTTTTTT,CASSEWMEYSGELFF
TRBJ2-7,few,-,TRBV12-3/TRBV12-4,TGTGCCAGCAGTTTAGGGGCAGTCGACGAGCAGTACTTC,CASSLGAVDEQYF
TRBJ2-2,few,TRBD1,TRBV5-1,TGCGCCAGCAGCTTGGTTTACAGGGGCCCGACGAACACCGGGGAGCTGTTTTTT,CASSLVYRGPTNTGELFF
TRBJ2-7,-,TRBD1,TRBV7-2,TGTGCCAGCAGCTTTCTCTGGGGACAGGGACGCTACGAGCAGTACTTC,CASSFLWGQGRYEQYF
TRBJ1-5,-,-,TRBV6-2/TRBV6-3,TGTGCCAGCAGTTACGGGGGCGAAAGTCAGCCCCAGCATTTT,CASSYGGESQPQHF
TRBJ1-2,few,TRBD1,TRBV12-3/TRBV12-4,TGTGCCAGCAGTTTGGGGACAGGGGGTGGCTACACCTTC,CASSLGTGGGYTF
TRBJ2-3,few,-,TRBV4-3,TGCGCCAGCAGCCAAGAGGCAGGAACAGATACGCAGTATTTT,CASSQEAGTDTQYF
TRBJ2-1,-,-,TRBV18,TGTGCCAGCTCACCGGGGGGATCAGGTGAGCAGTTCTTC,CASSPGGSGEQFF
TRBJ2-6,few,-,TRBV7-9,TGTGCCAGCAGCCCTTCGGTCTACTCTGGGGCCAACGTCCTGACTTTC,CASSPSVYSGANVLTF
TRBJ1-2,-,TRBD1,TRBV30,TGTGCCTGGAGTACCCGGACAGGGAACTATGGCTACACCTTC,CAWSTRTGNYGYTF
TRBJ1-1,-,-,TRBV18,TGTGCCAGCTCACCCCTCGGGGGGAACACTGAAGCTTTCTTT,CASSPLGGNTEAFF
TRBJ1-2,once,-,TRBV19,TGTGCCAGTAGTCTGCCGGGGTCCTATGGCTACACCTTC,CASSLPGSYGYTF
TRBJ2-7,-,-,TRBV11-3,TGTGCCAGCAGCTTAGAGGCAGGCCGCTACGAGCAGTACTTC,CASSLEAGRYEQYF
TRBJ2-7,-,-,TRBV7-2,TGTGCCAGCAGCTTAGACTCTCGTCGGGACTACGAGCAGTACTTC,CASSLDSRRDYEQYF
TRBJ2-1,few,TRBD1,TRBV5-1,TGCGCCAGCAGCGGGACCGGGACAGGCGGCTCCGGGGGCGAGCAGTTCTTC,CASSGTGTGGSGGEQFF
TRBJ2-5,-,TRBD2,TRBV5-1,TGCGCCAGCAGCCTTAACGTCGGACTAGCGGGAGACCAGTACTTC,CASSLNVGLAGDQYF
TRBJ1-6,-,-,TRBV3-1/TRBV3-2,TGTGCCAGCAGCCAAGGCAGGGGCGGCGGATCACCCCTCCACTTT,CASSQGRGGGSPLHF